What follows is one T cell receptor (beta chain) and its context. This sample was taken from a study of blood T cell repertoires in COVID-19. Germline V lookup: CDR1 MNHEY, CDR2 SMNVEV (reference sequence). The CDR3 covers 19 residues. V gave up 5 bases and J gave up 1 base; unmatched junction bases: 12. Only in-frame clones appear in the TCRdb table, and some are missing; sequencing was by immunoSEQ multiplex PCR. The data show more than 200,000 clones, roughly nine tenths seen once. The sequenced material came from peripheral blood. This sequence originates from a man between 40 and 49 years old with acute or convalescent COVID-19. J is TRBJ1-5 and V is TRBV27; TRBD1 agrees at 12 bases. The CDR3 sequence: CASSRIGDRGLGSNQPQHF. CDR3 nucleotides: TGTGCCAGCAGTCGCATAGGGGACAGGGGGCTTGGAAGCAATCAGCCCCAGCATTTT.